The 14 T cell receptor beta chains reported below all come from one sample, sequenced in a study of memory CD8 T cells in hepatitis C reinfection. Sequencing was performed with immunoSEQ multiplex PCR; in TCRdb, only in-frame clones are kept and a portion is missing. The sample has 45,000 to 50,000 clones; 89% are singletons. Specified time point: late/post reinfection, 12 to 24 weeks after detection. The sorted cells went straight to TCR sequencing with no prior in vitro expansion. The sample taken for sequencing was naive CD8+ T cells sorted from blood. These receptors were collected from a man between 18 and 35 years old with hepatitis C virus infection.

The count of this clone is one. The rearrangement joins TRBV29-1 to TRBJ2-1, with D unresolved. V was trimmed by 6 bases and J by 8 bases, leaving 8 bases between them. This CDR3 is 10 amino acids long. CDR1 is SQVTM and CDR2 is ANQGSEA in the germline V gene. The CDR3 bases are TGCAGCGTCGTAGATTATGAGCAGTTCTTC. As protein: CSVVDYEQFF.

This chain uses TRBV7-8 with TRBJ2-4, with 7 bases fitting TRBD2. The CDR3 has 12 amino acids. The trim removed 4 bases at V and 8 bases at J, leaving 2 bases unmatched. Germline loops: CDR1 SGHVS, CDR2 FQNEAQ. In nucleotides, the CDR3 is TGTGCCAGCAGCTCTGGGGGGGACATTCAGTACTTC. Amino acid sequence: CASSSGGDIQYF.

The CDR3: CASSLDSRNSPLHF. For the CDR3, the DNA is TGTGCCAGCAGTCTGGACAGCAGAAATTCACCCCTCCACTTT. J is TRBJ1-6 and V is TRBV27; D might be TRBD1 (6 bases). V shed 5 bases and J shed 7 bases, with 12 bases lying between them. The CDR3 has 14 residues. The germline gives CDR1 MNHEY, CDR2 SMNVEV (reference sequence).

Concerning this clone itself: This CDR3 is also generated by other DNA sequences in the sample. V gene TRBV19 combines with J gene TRBJ2-6; D perhaps matches TRBD2 (6 bases). The CDR3 is made up of 13 amino acids. Germline values: CDR1 LNHDA, CDR2 SQIVND (reference sequence). V lost 1 base to trimming and J lost 19 bases, with 17 bases between them. CDR3 DNA sequence: TGTGCCAGTAGTATAGTTAGCGGAGGCAGGAGCACTTTC. It is translated as CASSIVSGGRSTF.

Notes on this clone: Other DNA sequences in the same sample also yield this CDR3. The rearrangement links TRBV2 to TRBJ2-1; no clear D. The CDR3 length is 13 residues. In germline, CDR1 is SNHLY, CDR2 FYNNEI. V gave up 6 bases and J gave up 8 bases, with 14 bases separating them. Written as DNA, the CDR3 is TGTGCCAGCAGCGATGCAGGTGTGGATGAGCAGTTCTTC. It translates to CASSDAGVDEQFF. The full variable domain, rest sourced from reference TRBV2 and TRBJ2-1, is EPEVTQTPSHQVTQMGQEVILRCVPISNHLYFYWYRQILGQKVEFLVSFYNNEISEKSEIFDDQFSVERPDGSNFTLKIRSTKLEDSAMYFCASSDAGVDEQFFGPGTRLTVL.

The genes are TRBV6-5 and TRBJ2-1, with D possibly being TRBD2 (5 bases). The CDR3 is 14 residues long. The V gene lost 7 bases and the J gene lost 1 base, with 11 bases spanning the gap. Germline loops: CDR1 MNHEY, CDR2 SVGAGI. CDR3 coding DNA: TGTGCCAGCATCGGAGGTAATTCCTACAATGAGCAGTTCTTC. Amino acid sequence: CASIGGNSYNEQFF.

The chain carries TRBV5-4 and TRBJ2-3, with 8 bases identical to TRBD2. Germline CDR1 is SGHNT and CDR2 is YYREEE (reference sequence). J was trimmed by 11 bases and V by 2 bases; bases with no gene match: 4. The CDR3 has 12 amino acids. Here the CDR3 reads CASSFSSGQQYF. The CDR3 nucleotides read TGTGCCAGCAGCTTCTCTAGCGGGCAGCAGTATTTT.

This clone was seen once. This chain uses TRBV30 with TRBJ1-1, with 7 nucleotides matching TRBD1. From germline, CDR1 is GTSNPN and CDR2 SVGIG (reference sequence). The CDR3 spans 14 residues. Trimming at V came to 1 base and at J to 3 bases, leaving 5 bases not matched to a gene. The DNA for the CDR3 is TGTGCCTGGAGTGACCGGCAGGGGGACACTGAAGCTTTCTTT. Encoded protein: CAWSDRQGDTEAFF.

This chain connects TRBV19 to TRBJ1-1, with 7 bases that match TRBD1. Per germline, CDR1 LNHDA and CDR2 SQIVND (reference sequence). The CDR3 has 16 amino acids. Trimming took 5 bases from V and 0 from J; bases not matched to a gene: 9. This CDR3 is CASSLRDSLMNTEAFF. The CDR3 bases are TGTGCCAGTAGTTTAAGGGACAGCTTAATGAACACTGAAGCTTTCTTT. The variable domain in full, with the rest retrieved from reference TRBV19 and TRBJ1-1, is DGGITQSPKYLFRKEGQNVTLSCEQNLNHDAMYWYRQDPGQGLRLIYYSQIVNDFQKGDIAEGYSVSREKKESFPLTVTSAQKNPTAFYLCASSLRDSLMNTEAFFGQGTRLTVV.

The chain employs TRBV5-4 and TRBJ2-7, with 10 bases identical to TRBD2. From germline, CDR1 is SGHNT and CDR2 YYREEE (reference sequence). CDR3 length equals 15 residues. V lost 3 bases and J lost 2; bases outside the gene matches: 5. The CDR3 DNA sequence: TGTGCCAGCAGCTCCCCCACTAGCGGGGCCTACGAGCAGTACTTC. Translating it yields CASSSPTSGAYEQYF.

J is TRBJ1-2 and V is TRBV2; 8 nucleotides line up with TRBD1. J was trimmed by 7 bases and V by 6 bases; bases with no gene match: 4. Germline CDR1 and CDR2: SNHLY and FYNNEI. The CDR3 has 12 residues. The CDR3 nucleotides read TGTGCCAGCAGGAGGACAGGGCTTGGCTACACCTTC. It encodes CASRRTGLGYTF.

The chain couples TRBV18 to TRBJ2-1; D perhaps matches TRBD1 (7 bases). The CDR3 contains 14 residues. The V end lost 3 bases, the J end lost 10 bases, and 16 bases lay between the germline ends. Germline assignment: CDR1 KGHSH and CDR2 LQKENI. The CDR3 loop reads CASSPGGQRGEQFF. The CDR3 DNA is TGTGCCAGCTCACCGGGGGGACAGAGGGGAGAGCAGTTCTTC.

This chain connects TRBV5-1 to TRBJ2-7, with 9 bases identical to TRBD1. V lost 1 base, J lost 5 bases, and 1 base stayed unmatched. The CDR3 contains 13 residues. The germline V gene encodes CDR1 SGHRS and CDR2 YFSETQ. This chain's CDR3 is CASSLTGGNEQYV. CDR3 sequence (DNA): TGCGCCAGCAGCTTGACAGGGGGCAACGAGCAGTACGTC.

The chain couples TRBV28 to TRBJ2-7; maybe TRBD1 (5 bases). V shed 5 bases and J shed 0 bases, with 5 bases lying between them. The CDR3 has 12 amino acids. Germline loops: CDR1 MDHEN, CDR2 SYDVKM. The CDR3 sequence is CASSQGSYEQYF. The DNA of the CDR3 is TGTGCCAGCAGTCAGGGCTCCTACGAGCAGTACTTC.